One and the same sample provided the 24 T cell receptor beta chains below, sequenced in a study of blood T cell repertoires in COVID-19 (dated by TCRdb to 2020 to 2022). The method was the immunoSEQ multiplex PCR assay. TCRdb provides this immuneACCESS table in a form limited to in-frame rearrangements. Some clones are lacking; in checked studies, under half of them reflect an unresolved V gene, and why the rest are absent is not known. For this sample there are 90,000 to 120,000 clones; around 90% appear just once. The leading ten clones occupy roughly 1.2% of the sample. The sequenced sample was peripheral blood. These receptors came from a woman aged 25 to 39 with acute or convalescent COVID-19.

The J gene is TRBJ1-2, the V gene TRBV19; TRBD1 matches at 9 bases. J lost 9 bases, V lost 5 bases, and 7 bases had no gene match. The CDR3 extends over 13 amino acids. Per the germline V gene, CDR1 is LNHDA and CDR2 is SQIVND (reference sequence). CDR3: CASSPSGTGRYTF. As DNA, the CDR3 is TGTGCCAGTAGTCCGTCTGGGACAGGGCGCTACACCTTC.

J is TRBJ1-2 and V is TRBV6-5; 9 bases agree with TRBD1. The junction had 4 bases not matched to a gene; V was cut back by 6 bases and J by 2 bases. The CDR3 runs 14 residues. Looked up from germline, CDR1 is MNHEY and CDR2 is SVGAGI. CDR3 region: CASRTGGHNYGYTF. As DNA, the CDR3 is TGTGCCAGCAGGACAGGGGGGCACAACTATGGCTACACCTTC.

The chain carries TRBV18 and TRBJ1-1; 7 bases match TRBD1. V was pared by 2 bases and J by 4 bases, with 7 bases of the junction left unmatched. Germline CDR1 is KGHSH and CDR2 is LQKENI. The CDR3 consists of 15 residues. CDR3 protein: CASSPEGGWGTEAFF. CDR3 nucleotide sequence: TGTGCCAGCTCACCAGAAGGGGGCTGGGGCACTGAAGCTTTCTTT.

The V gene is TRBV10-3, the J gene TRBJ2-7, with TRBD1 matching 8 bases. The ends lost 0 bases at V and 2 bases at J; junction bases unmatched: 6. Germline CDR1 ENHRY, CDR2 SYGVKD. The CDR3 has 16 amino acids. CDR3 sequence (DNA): TGTGCCATCAGTGAGTCGAAAGGGACAGGACCCTACGAGCAGTACTTC. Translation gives CAISESKGTGPYEQYF.

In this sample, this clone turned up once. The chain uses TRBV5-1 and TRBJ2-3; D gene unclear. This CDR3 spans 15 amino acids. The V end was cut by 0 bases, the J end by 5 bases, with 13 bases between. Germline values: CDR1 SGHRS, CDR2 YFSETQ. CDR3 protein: CASSLGSEPGDTQYF. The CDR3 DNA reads TGCGCCAGCAGCTTGGGCAGCGAACCCGGAGATACGCAGTATTTT.

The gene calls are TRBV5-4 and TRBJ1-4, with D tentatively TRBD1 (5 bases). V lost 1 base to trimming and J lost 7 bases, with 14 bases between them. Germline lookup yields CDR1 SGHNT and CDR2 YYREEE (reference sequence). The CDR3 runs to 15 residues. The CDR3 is CASSLSSGGVEKLFF. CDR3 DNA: TGTGCCAGCAGCTTGTCATCGGGGGGAGTTGAAAAACTGTTTTTT. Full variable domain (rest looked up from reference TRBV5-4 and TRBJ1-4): ETGVTQSPTHLIKTRGQQVTLRCSSQSGHNTVSWYQQALGQGPQFIFQYYREEENGRGNFPPRFSGLQFPNYSSELNVNALELDDSALYLCASSLSSGGVEKLFFGSGTQLSVL.

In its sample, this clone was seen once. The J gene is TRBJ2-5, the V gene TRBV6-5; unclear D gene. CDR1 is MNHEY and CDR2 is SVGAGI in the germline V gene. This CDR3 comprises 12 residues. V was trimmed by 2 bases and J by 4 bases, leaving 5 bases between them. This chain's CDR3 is CASSYNRETQYF. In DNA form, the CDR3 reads TGTGCCAGCAGTTACAATCGAGAGACCCAGTACTTC.

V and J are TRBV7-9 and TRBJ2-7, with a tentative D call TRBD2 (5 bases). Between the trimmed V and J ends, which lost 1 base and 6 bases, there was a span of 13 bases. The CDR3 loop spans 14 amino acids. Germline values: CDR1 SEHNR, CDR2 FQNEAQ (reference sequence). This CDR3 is CASSLEVSGSEQYF. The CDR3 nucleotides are TGTGCCAGCAGCTTAGAGGTCAGCGGTAGCGAGCAGTACTTC. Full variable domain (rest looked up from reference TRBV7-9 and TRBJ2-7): DTGVSQNPRHKITKRGQNVTFRCDPISEHNRLYWYRQTLGQGPEFLTYFQNEAQLEKSRLLSDRFSAERPKGSFSTLEIQRTEQGDSAMYLCASSLEVSGSEQYFGPGTRLTVT.

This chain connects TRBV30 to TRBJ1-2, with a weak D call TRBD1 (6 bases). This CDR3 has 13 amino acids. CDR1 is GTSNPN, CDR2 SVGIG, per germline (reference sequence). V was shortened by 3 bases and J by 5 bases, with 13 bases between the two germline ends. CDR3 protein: CAWSMGTPYGYTF. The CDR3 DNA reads TGTGCCTGGAGCATGGGGACACCATATGGCTACACCTTC.

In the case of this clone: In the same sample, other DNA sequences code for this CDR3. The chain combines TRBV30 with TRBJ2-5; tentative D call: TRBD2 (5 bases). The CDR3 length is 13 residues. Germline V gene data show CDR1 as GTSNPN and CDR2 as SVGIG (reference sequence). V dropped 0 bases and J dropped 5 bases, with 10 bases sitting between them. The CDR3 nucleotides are TGTGCCTGGAGTGTCCGGGGTAGGGAGACCCAGTACTTC. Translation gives CAWSVRGRETQYF.

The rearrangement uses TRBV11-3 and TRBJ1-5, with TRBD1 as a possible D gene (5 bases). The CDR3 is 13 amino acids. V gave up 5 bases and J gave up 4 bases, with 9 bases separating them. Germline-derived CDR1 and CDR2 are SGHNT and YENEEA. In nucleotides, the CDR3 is TGTGCCAGCAGCGGAGGGGCGAATCAGCCCCAGCATTTT. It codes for CASSGGANQPQHF.

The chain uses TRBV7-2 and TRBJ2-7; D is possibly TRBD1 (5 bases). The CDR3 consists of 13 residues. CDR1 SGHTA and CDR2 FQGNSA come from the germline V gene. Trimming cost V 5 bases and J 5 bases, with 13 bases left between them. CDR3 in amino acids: CASSQFQGNEQYF. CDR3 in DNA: TGTGCCAGCAGCCAATTTCAGGGAAACGAGCAGTACTTC.

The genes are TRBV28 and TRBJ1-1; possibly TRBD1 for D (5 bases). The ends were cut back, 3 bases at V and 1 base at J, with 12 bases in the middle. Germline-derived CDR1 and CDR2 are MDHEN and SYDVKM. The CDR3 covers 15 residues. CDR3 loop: CASSFPGGGNTEAFF. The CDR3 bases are TGTGCCAGCAGTTTCCCCGGGGGGGGGAACACTGAAGCTTTCTTT. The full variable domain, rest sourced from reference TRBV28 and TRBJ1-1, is DVKVTQSSRYLVKRTGEKVFLECVQDMDHENMFWYRQDPGLGLRLIYFSYDVKMKEKGDIPEGYSVSREKKERFSLILESASTNQTSMYLCASSFPGGGNTEAFFGQGTRLTVV.

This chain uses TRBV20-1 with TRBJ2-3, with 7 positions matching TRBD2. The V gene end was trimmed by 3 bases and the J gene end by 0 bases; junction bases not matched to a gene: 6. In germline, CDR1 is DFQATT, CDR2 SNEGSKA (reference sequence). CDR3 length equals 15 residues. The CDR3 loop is CSASFAGVSTDTQYF. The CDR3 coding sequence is TGCAGTGCTAGTTTTGCGGGGGTTAGCACAGATACGCAGTATTTT.

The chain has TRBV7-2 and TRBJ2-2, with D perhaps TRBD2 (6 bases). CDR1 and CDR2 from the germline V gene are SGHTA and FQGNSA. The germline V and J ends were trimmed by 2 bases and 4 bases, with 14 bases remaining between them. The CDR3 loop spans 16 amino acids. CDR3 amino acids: CASSLNPGVGTGELFF. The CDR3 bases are TGTGCCAGCAGCTTAAATCCGGGGGTTGGCACCGGGGAGCTGTTTTTT.

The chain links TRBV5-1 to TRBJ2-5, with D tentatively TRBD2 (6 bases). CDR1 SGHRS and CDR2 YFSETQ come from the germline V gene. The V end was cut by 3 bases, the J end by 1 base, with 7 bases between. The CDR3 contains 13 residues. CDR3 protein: CASSWGVQETQYF. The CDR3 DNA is TGCGCCAGCAGCTGGGGGGTCCAAGAGACCCAGTACTTC.

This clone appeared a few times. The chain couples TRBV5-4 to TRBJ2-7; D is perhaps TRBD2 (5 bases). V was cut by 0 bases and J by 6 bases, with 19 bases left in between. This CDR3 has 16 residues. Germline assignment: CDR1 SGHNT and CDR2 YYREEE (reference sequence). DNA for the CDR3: TGTGCCAGCAGCTTGGTTCTATCCCGGAGGCATGTCGAGCAGTACTTC. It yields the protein CASSLVLSRRHVEQYF.

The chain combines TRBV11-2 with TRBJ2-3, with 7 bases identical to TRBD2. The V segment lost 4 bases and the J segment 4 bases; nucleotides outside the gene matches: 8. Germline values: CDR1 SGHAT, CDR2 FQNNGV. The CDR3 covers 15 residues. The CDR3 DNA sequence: TGTGCCAGCAGCTGGGGGGGGACCTGGGCAGATACGCAGTATTTT. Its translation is CASSWGGTWADTQYF.

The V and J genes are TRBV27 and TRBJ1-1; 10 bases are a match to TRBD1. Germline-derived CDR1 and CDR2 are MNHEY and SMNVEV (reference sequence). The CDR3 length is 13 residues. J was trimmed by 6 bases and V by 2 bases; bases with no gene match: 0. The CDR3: CASSLGQGAEAFF. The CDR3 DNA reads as TGTGCCAGCAGTTTAGGACAGGGGGCTGAAGCTTTCTTT.

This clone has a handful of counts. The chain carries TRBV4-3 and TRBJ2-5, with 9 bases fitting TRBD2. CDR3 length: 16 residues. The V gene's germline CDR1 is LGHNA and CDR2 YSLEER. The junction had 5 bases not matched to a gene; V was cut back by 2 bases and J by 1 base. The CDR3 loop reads CASSQFSGSPQETQYF. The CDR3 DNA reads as TGCGCCAGCAGCCAATTTAGCGGGAGTCCCCAAGAGACCCAGTACTTC.

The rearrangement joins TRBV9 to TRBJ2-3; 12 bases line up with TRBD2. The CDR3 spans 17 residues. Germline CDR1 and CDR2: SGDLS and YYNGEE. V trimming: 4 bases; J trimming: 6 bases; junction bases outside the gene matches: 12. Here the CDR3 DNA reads TGTGCCAGCAGCTCTCGACTAGCGGGAGAAAGTGGGGATACGCAGTATTTT. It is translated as CASSSRLAGESGDTQYF.

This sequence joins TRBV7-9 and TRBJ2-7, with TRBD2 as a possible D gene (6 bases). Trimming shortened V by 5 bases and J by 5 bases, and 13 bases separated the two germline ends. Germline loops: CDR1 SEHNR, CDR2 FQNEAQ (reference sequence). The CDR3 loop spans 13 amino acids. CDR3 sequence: CASSQTWRDEQYF. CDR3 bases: TGTGCCAGCAGCCAGACATGGAGGGACGAGCAGTACTTC.

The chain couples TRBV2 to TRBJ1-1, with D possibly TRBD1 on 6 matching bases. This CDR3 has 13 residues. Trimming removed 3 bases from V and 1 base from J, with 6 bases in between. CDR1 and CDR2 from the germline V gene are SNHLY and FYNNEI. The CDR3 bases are TGTGCCAGCAGTGACAGGGGGAACACTGAAGCTTTCTTT. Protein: CASSDRGNTEAFF.

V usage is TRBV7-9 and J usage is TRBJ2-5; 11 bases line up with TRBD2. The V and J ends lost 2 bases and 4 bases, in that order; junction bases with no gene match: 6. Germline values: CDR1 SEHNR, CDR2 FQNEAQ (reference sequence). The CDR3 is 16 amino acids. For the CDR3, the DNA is TGTGCCAGCAGCTTAAGGGTAGCGGGGGGGCGAGAGACCCAGTACTTC. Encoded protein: CASSLRVAGGRETQYF. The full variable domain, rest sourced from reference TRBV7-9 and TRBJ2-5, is DTGVSQNPRHKITKRGQNVTFRCDPISEHNRLYWYRQTLGQGPEFLTYFQNEAQLEKSRLLSDRFSAERPKGSFSTLEIQRTEQGDSAMYLCASSLRVAGGRETQYFGPGTRLLVL.